This TCR beta chain was profiled in a study of blood T cells in healthy people across ages. A word on this clonotype: Antigen unknown.

Germline values: CDR1 MNHEY, CDR2 SVGEGT. Germline trimming cut 2 bases from V and 2 bases from J; bases unmatched to any gene: 5. The CDR3 spans 17 residues. Study outcomes and limitations: Per million T cells, TCR beta diversity dropped roughly linearly as age increased.

Aged roughly 6 to 90, donors were systemically healthy Caucasians from Russia. Sample-barcoded 5' priming and a J-beta primer mix drove a second PCR of about 6 to 12 cycles. Using its own MiXCR run on the 5' RACE reads, TCRdb lists one record per CDR3 protein. The profile shows 800,000 or so distinct CDR3 sequences, 60% to 80% of them singletons. The receptor was derived from a man aged 25-40 years in good health. The chain uses TRBV6-2 or TRBV6-3 and TRBJ2-3, with 12 nucleotides matching TRBD2. Sequenced input: blood. CDR3 in amino acids: CASSYRLAGDLTDTQYF. The DNA for the CDR3 is TGTGCCAGCAGTTACAGACTAGCGGGGGACCTCACAGATACGCAGTATTTT.